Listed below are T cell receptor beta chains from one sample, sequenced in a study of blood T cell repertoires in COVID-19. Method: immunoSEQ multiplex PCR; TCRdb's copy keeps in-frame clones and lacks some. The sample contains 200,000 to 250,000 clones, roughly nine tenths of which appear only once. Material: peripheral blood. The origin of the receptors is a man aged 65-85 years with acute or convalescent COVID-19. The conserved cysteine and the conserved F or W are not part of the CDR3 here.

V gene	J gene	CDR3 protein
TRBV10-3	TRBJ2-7	AISESWGGEGEQY
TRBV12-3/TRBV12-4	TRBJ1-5	ASSLSTGQPQH
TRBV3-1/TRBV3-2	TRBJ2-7	ASSPSVSPPYEQY
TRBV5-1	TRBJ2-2	ASTANTGELF
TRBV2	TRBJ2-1	ASSEEAGRNEQF
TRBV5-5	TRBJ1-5	ASSLTGIVQPQH
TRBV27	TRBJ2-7	ASSLGTSGYEQY
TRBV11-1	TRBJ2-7	ASSLQGYEQY
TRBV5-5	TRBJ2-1	ASSWWTSGRNEQF
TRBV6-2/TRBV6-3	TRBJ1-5	ASSYGTPGQGQPQH
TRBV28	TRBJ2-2	ASSFRQASIGELF
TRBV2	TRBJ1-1	ASSGDSYMNTEAF
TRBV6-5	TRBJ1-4	ASSYSYRVEKLF
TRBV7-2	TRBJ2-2	ASSLVESNTGELF
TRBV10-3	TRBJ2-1	AISESTHTSEQF
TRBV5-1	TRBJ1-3	ASSRGTGRYTIY
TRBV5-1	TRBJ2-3	ASSLSSGSPDTQY
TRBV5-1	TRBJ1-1	ASSLVTGGLHTEAF
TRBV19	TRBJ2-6	ASSILALYSGANVLT
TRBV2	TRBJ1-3	ASSVQDLSGNTIY
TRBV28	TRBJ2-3	ASSSGDKASDTQY
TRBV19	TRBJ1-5	ASSRAGGNIQPQH
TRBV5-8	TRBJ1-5	ASSSGHHSNQPQH
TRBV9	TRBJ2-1	ASSVGGTSGSNEQF
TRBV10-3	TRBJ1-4	AISESGGFGEKLF
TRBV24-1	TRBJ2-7	ATSDLPGDSGFRLRREQY
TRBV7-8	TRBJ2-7	ASSLGIGRAGEQY
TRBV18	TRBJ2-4	ASSPGQGVAKNIQY
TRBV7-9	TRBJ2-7	ASSLVTGDSYEQY
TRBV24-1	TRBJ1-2	ATQGQGGLADYGYT
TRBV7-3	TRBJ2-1	ASSLGGPSSYNEQF
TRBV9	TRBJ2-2	ASSVARTGETGELF
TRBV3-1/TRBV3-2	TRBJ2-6	ASRNRGNSLAGANVLT
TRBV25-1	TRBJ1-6	ASSEWDRGDNSPLH
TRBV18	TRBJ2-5	ASSWTGGPQETQY
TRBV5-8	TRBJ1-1	ASSLVAGMNTEAF
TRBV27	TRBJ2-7	ASSFFSGSPYEQY